This TCR beta chain is drawn from a study of T cell responses to AZD1222 COVID-19 vaccine. This CDR3 comprises 13 residues. The germline V gene encodes CDR1 MDHEN and CDR2 SYDVKM. J was trimmed by 6 bases and V by 5 bases; bases with no gene match: 6. Clones were read by immunoSEQ multiplex PCR, and TCRdb kept only the in-frame ones, dropping some. The data show some 150,000 clones, roughly 90% seen once. This TCR derives from an adult who received the AZD1222 COVID-19 vaccine. The sample consisted of peripheral blood, taken 28 days after the second AZD1222 dose. This chain uses TRBV28 with TRBJ1-2; 7 nucleotides agree with TRBD1. CDR3 nucleotides: TGTGCCAGCAGTGTGGGACAGAACCATGGCTACACCTTC. This codes for CASSVGQNHGYTF.